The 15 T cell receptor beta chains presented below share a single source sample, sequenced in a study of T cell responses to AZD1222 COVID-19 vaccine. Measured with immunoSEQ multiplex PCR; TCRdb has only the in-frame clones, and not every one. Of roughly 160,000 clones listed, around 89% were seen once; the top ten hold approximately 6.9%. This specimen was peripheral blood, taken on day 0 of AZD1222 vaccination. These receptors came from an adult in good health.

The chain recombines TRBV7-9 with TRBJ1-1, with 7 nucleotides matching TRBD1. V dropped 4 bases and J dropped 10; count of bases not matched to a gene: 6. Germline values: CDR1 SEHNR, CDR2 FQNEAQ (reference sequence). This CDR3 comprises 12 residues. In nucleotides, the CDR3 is TGTGCCAGCAGCTCGACAGGGTTGGGAGCTTTCTTT. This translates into CASSSTGLGAFF. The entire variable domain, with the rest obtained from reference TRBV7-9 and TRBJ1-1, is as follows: DTGVSQNPRHKITKRGQNVTFRCDPISEHNRLYWYRQTLGQGPEFLTYFQNEAQLEKSRLLSDRFSAERPKGSFSTLEIQRTEQGDSAMYLCASSSTGLGAFFGQGTRLTVV.

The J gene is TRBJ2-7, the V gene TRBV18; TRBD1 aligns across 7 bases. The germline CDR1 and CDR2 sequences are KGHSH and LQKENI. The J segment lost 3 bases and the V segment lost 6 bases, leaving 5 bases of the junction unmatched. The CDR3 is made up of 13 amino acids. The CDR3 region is CASSGQVLYEQYV. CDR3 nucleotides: TGTGCCAGCTCCGGACAGGTTCTCTACGAGCAGTACGTC.

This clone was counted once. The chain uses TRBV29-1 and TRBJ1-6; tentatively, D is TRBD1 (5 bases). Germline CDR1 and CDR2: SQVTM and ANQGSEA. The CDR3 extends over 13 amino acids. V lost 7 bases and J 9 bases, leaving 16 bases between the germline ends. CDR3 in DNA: TGCAGCGGCGAGGGACGCTTTGGTTCACCCCTCCACTTT. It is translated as CSGEGRFGSPLHF. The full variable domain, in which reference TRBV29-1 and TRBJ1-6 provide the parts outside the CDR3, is SAVISQKPSRDICQRGTSLTIQCQVDSQVTMMFWYRQQPGQSLTLIATANQGSEATYESGFVIDKFPISRPNLTFSTLTVSNMSPEDSSIYLCSGEGRFGSPLHFGNGTRLTVT.

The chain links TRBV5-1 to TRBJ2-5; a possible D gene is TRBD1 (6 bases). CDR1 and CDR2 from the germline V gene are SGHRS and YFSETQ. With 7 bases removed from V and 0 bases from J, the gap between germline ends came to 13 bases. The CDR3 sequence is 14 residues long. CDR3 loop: CASGLTGNQETQYF. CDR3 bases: TGCGCCAGCGGACTTACAGGGAACCAAGAGACCCAGTACTTC.

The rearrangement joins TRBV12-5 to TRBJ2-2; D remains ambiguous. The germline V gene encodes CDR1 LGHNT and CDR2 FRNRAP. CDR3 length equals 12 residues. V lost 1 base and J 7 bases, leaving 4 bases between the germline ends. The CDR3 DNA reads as TGTGCTAGTGGTTTGGATCACGGGGAGCTGTTTTTT. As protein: CASGLDHGELFF.

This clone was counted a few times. The CDR3 DNA reads TGTGCCAGTAGTTCCCATAAGGGGCGGGATTCACCCCTCCACTTT. This sequence encodes CASSSHKGRDSPLHF. This sequence joins TRBV19 and TRBJ1-6; D is possibly TRBD1 (5 bases). The germline V and J ends were trimmed by 5 bases and 8 bases, with 16 bases remaining between them. Per the germline V gene, CDR1 is LNHDA and CDR2 is SQIVND (reference sequence). The CDR3 spans 15 residues.

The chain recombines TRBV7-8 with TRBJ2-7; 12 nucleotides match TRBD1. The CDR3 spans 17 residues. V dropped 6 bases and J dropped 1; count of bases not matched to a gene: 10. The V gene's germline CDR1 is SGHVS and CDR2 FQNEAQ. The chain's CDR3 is CASSFWGGQGASYEQYF. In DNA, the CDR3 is TGTGCCAGCAGTTTCTGGGGGGGACAGGGGGCGTCCTACGAGCAGTACTTC.

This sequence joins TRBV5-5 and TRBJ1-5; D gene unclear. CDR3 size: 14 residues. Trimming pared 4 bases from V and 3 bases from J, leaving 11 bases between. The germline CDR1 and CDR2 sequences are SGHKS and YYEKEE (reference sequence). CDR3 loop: CASSLQLINQPQHF. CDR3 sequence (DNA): TGTGCCAGCAGCCTACAACTAATCAATCAGCCCCAGCATTTT.

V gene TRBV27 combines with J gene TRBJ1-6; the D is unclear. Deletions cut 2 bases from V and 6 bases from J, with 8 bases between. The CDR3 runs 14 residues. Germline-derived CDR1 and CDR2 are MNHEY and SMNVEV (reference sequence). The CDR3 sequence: CASSLNSGNSPLHF. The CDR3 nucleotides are TGTGCCAGCAGTTTAAACTCCGGTAATTCACCCCTCCACTTT.

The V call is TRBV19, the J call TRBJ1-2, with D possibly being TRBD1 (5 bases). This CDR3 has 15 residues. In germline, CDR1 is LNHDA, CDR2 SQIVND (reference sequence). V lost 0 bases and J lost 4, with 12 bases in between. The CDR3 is CASSIEVGTIYGYTF. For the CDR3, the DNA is TGTGCCAGTAGTATAGAGGTCGGGACGATCTATGGCTACACCTTC.

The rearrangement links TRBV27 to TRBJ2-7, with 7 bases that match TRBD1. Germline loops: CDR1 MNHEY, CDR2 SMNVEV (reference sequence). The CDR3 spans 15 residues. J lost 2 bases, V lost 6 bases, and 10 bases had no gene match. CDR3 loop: CASRIGTANPYEQYF. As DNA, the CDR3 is TGTGCCAGCAGAATCGGGACAGCCAATCCCTACGAGCAGTACTTC.

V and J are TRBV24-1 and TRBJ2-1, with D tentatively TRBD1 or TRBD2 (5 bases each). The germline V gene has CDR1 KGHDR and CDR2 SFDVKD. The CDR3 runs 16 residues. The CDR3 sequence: CAEGPGSGGIYNEQFF. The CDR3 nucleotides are TGTGCTGAGGGGCCGGGGAGCGGCGGTATCTACAATGAGCAGTTCTTC.

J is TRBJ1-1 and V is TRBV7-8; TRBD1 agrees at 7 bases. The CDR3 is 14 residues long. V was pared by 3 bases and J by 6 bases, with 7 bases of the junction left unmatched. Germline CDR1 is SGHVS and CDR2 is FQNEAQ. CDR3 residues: CASSFPGGGSEAFF. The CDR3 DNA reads TGTGCCAGCAGCTTTCCAGGGGGGGGCTCTGAAGCTTTCTTT.

The CDR3 reads CASSPPRGEGLLGEQYF. The CDR3 DNA reads as TGTGCCAGCTCACCCCCGCGGGGGGAGGGGCTTCTAGGCGAGCAGTACTTC. The chain joins TRBV18 to TRBJ2-7; TRBD2 agrees at 8 bases. CDR3 length equals 17 residues. V lost 3 bases and J lost 6; bases outside the gene matches: 16. Per germline, CDR1 KGHSH and CDR2 LQKENI.

Written as DNA, the CDR3 is TGTGCCAGCAGCCCCCGACACACTAACTATGGCTACACCTTC. It specifies CASSPRHTNYGYTF. V gene TRBV3-1 (or the pseudogene TRBV3-2) combines with J gene TRBJ1-2; no reliable D call. The V gene's germline CDR1 is LGHDT and CDR2 YNNKEL (reference sequence). The CDR3 has 14 amino acids. Trimming removed 4 bases at V and 0 bases at J, with 9 bases between.